The 20 T cell receptor beta chains given below trace back to one sample, sequenced in a study of blood T cell repertoires in COVID-19. Assay: immunoSEQ multiplex PCR; the TCRdb copy retains only in-frame clones and omits some. The repertoire holds about 200,000 clones, around nine tenths seen once, with 6.2% in the top ten. The specimen sequenced was peripheral blood. These receptors were taken from a man between 60 and 75 years old who had recovered from COVID-19.

The chain is built from TRBV9 and TRBJ2-1; possible D gene TRBD1, 5 bases. The V gene's germline CDR1 is SGDLS and CDR2 YYNGEE. Trimming pared 0 bases from V and 14 bases from J, leaving 15 bases between. The CDR3 contains 13 residues. The CDR3 is CASSVVGARPEFF. CDR3 nucleotide sequence: TGTGCCAGCAGCGTAGTAGGGGCCCGGCCTGAGTTCTTC.

The chain carries TRBV20-1 and TRBJ1-1; perhaps TRBD1 as D (5 bases). The V end lost 3 bases, the J end lost 1 base, and 9 bases lay between the germline ends. Germline V CDR1 and CDR2: DFQATT, SNEGSKA (reference sequence). The CDR3 contains 13 residues. DNA of the CDR3: TGCAGTGCTAGTTGGACAAAGAACACTGAAGCTTTCTTT. Residues: CSASWTKNTEAFF.

This chain uses TRBV7-6 with TRBJ2-1, with D possibly matching TRBD2 (5 bases). Per the germline V gene, CDR1 is SGHVS and CDR2 is FNYEAQ. Trimming left V 1 base short and J 6 bases short, with 16 bases between. The length of the CDR3 is 16 residues. The DNA of the CDR3 is TGTGCCAGCAGCTTAGAGGCGGGCTCAAGAGCCAATGAGCAGTTCTTC. The encoded protein is CASSLEAGSRANEQFF. The whole variable domain, remainder taken from reference TRBV7-6 and TRBJ2-1, is GAGVSQSPRYKVTKRGQDVALRCDPISGHVSLYWYRQALGQGPEFLTYFNYEAQQDKSGLPNDRFSAERPEGSISTLTIQRTEQRDSAMYRCASSLEAGSRANEQFFGPGTRLTVL.

The chain links TRBV7-2 to TRBJ2-7; maybe TRBD1 (5 bases). V shed 2 bases and J shed 2 bases, with 13 bases lying between them. Germline CDR1 SGHTA, CDR2 FQGNSA. The length of the CDR3 is 15 residues. The CDR3 here is CASSLRGGKPYEQYF. CDR3 DNA sequence: TGTGCCAGCAGCTTAAGGGGCGGAAAACCCTACGAGCAGTACTTC.

The V and J genes are TRBV19 and TRBJ2-5; D not resolved. CDR1 and CDR2 (germline): LNHDA, SQIVND (reference sequence). CDR3 length equals 13 residues. V dropped 5 bases and J dropped 3 bases, with 10 bases sitting between them. The CDR3 sequence is CASSLPVEETQYF. CDR3 in DNA: TGTGCCAGTAGTCTGCCAGTCGAAGAGACCCAGTACTTC.

This sequence joins TRBV5-1 and TRBJ1-2, with 10 nucleotides matching TRBD1. V lost 0 bases to trimming and J lost 3 bases; unmatched junction nucleotides: 8. CDR1 SGHRS and CDR2 YFSETQ come from the germline V gene. This CDR3 has 17 residues. The CDR3 nucleotides read TGCGCCAGCAGCTTGGAGGCGACAGGGGGCTTGTACTATGGCTACACCTTC. Its protein product is CASSLEATGGLYYGYTF.

The chain combines TRBV28 with TRBJ2-4, with 7 nucleotides matching TRBD1. Germline values: CDR1 MDHEN, CDR2 SYDVKM. J was trimmed by 16 bases and V by 6 bases; bases with no gene match: 15. CDR3 size: 13 residues. CDR3 sequence reads: CASSRPPGQRLYF. CDR3 sequence (DNA): TGTGCCAGCAGCCGACCCCCGGGACAGAGGCTCTACTTC.

The gene calls are TRBV15 and TRBJ2-3; TRBD2 aligns across 10 bases. The V and J ends lost 1 base and 4 bases, in that order; junction bases with no gene match: 5. Germline values: CDR1 LNHNV, CDR2 YYDKDF (reference sequence). This CDR3 contains 16 residues. The CDR3 nucleotides read TGTGCCACCAGCAGAGGGGGACTAGCGAGGGCAGATACGCAGTATTTT. This translates into CATSRGGLARADTQYF.

J is TRBJ2-5 and V is TRBV24-1; D perhaps matches TRBD1 (6 bases). Germline CDR1 reads KGHDR; CDR2 reads SFDVKD. The CDR3 has 14 amino acids. V lost 0 bases and J 5 bases, leaving 9 bases between the germline ends. The CDR3 nucleotides read TGTGCCACCAGTGATTTGACACAGGGTGAGACCCAGTACTTC. Translation: CATSDLTQGETQYF.

This clone came up once. This chain uses TRBV7-9 with TRBJ1-3; 9 nucleotides line up with TRBD1. Trimming cost V 5 bases and J 4 bases; bases outside gene matches: 12. The CDR3 runs 17 residues. From germline, CDR1 is SEHNR and CDR2 FQNEAQ (reference sequence). CDR3 bases: TGTGCCAGCAGCCCCCGCCAACGGACAGGGGTAGGAAACACCATATATTTT. Its protein is CASSPRQRTGVGNTIYF.

The chain joins TRBV15 to TRBJ2-5, with TRBD1 matching 7 bases. The CDR3 is made up of 13 amino acids. Per germline, CDR1 LNHNV and CDR2 YYDKDF (reference sequence). V was pared by 0 bases and J by 10 bases, with 5 bases of the junction left unmatched. The CDR3 DNA follows: TGTGCCACCAGCAGAGATCGGCAGGGGGACCAGTACTTC. Translating it yields CATSRDRQGDQYF.

The genes are TRBV6-1 and TRBJ1-5; weak D call: TRBD1 (5 bases). The CDR3 is 15 residues long. V was cut by 2 bases and J by 6 bases, with 14 bases left in between. Germline V CDR1 and CDR2: MNHNS, SASEGT. The CDR3 DNA is TGTGCCAGCAGTGAAAGGGGAGGTGGTGGTCAGCCCCAGCATTTT. Translated, it gives CASSERGGGGQPQHF.

This clone was seen just once. The J gene is TRBJ2-3, the V gene TRBV10-3; 11 bases agree with TRBD2. This CDR3 contains 14 residues. The junction had 7 bases not matched to a gene; V was cut back by 10 bases and J by 4 bases. The germline V gene has CDR1 ENHRY and CDR2 SYGVKD. The CDR3 protein is CASRTSGSSDTQYF. The CDR3 nucleotides read TGTGCCAGCCGCACTAGCGGGAGTTCAGATACGCAGTATTTT.

The chain is built from TRBV7-2 and TRBJ1-1; D gene uncertain. The V end was cut by 5 bases, the J end by 3 bases, with 13 bases between. Germline CDR1 SGHTA, CDR2 FQGNSA. CDR3 length: 14 residues. CDR3 loop: CASSIYHRDTEAFF. The CDR3 DNA is TGTGCCAGCAGCATCTATCACCGTGACACTGAAGCTTTCTTT.

This clone was observed once. The chain combines TRBV30 with TRBJ1-4; D not certain. The germline gives CDR1 GTSNPN, CDR2 SVGIG (reference sequence). The CDR3 has 15 residues. Deletions cut 3 bases from V and 3 bases from J, with 14 bases between. The CDR3 reads CAWSLGVRANEKLFF. The CDR3 bases are TGTGCCTGGAGCCTCGGGGTTCGTGCTAATGAAAAACTGTTTTTT.

The chain combines TRBV15 with TRBJ2-5; TRBD1 agrees at 8 bases. The trim removed 5 bases at V and 3 bases at J, leaving 5 bases unmatched. The germline CDR1 and CDR2 sequences are LNHNV and YYDKDF (reference sequence). This CDR3 is built from 14 residues. CDR3 in amino acids: CATSLRTGKETQYF. The CDR3 DNA reads TGTGCCACCAGCCTCCGGACAGGGAAAGAGACCCAGTACTTC.

The chain couples TRBV11-1 to TRBJ1-5; D not resolved. CDR1 SGHAT and CDR2 FQDESV come from the germline V gene (reference sequence). Trimming stripped 8 bases from V and 6 bases from J, with 14 bases between. This CDR3 spans 13 amino acids. The CDR3 region has the DNA TGTGCCAGCGCGGCGGGCGCGAGTCAGCCCCAGCATTTT. Protein sequence: CASAAGASQPQHF. Full variable domain (outside the CDR3, taken from reference TRBV11-1 and TRBJ1-5): EAEVAQSPRYKITEKSQAVAFWCDPISGHATLYWYRQILGQGPELLVQFQDESVVDDSQLPKDRFSAERLKGVDSTLKIQPAELGDSAMYLCASAAGASQPQHFGDGTRLSIL.

The genes are TRBV5-1 and TRBJ2-1; tentative D call: TRBD2 (5 bases). V was clipped by 4 bases and J by 5 bases, with 16 bases between them. From germline, CDR1 is SGHRS and CDR2 YFSETQ. The CDR3 totals 15 residues. CDR3 in amino acids: CASSQGSSLDNEQFF. DNA of the CDR3: TGCGCCAGCAGCCAAGGATCTAGCCTTGACAATGAGCAGTTCTTC.

The rearrangement joins TRBV10-3 to TRBJ2-1; a possible D gene is TRBD1 (6 bases). The CDR3 length is 14 residues. Looked up from germline, CDR1 is ENHRY and CDR2 is SYGVKD. The V end lost 3 bases, the J end lost 6 bases, and 12 bases lay between the germline ends. CDR3 DNA sequence: TGTGCCATCAGTGACCAGGGGAGTCGCAATGAGCAGTTCTTC. It codes for CAISDQGSRNEQFF.

The chain joins TRBV5-1 to TRBJ2-7; possible D gene TRBD2, 6 bases. This CDR3 contains 14 residues. Looked up from germline, CDR1 is SGHRS and CDR2 is YFSETQ. The V gene lost 4 bases and the J gene lost 7 bases, with 18 bases spanning the gap. In DNA, the CDR3 is TGCGCCAGCAGCCCCCGGGGGTCCCCCTCTGAGCAGTACTTC. Translation: CASSPRGSPSEQYF.